The rows below give T cell receptor beta chains drawn from one sample of a study of cytomegalovirus exposure and HLA in healthy donors. The repertoire was sequenced with immunoSEQ multiplex PCR; TCRdb's copy has only in-frame clones and lacks some. The top ten hold about 1.4% of the sample, which has around 170,000 clones, more than 70% seen once. Sequenced: PBMCs. The origin of the receptors is a girl aged 10 to 17 in good health and CMV-seronegative. Both conserved end residues are part of each CDR3. D genes are given only for firm matches. Some rows mark clone size as missing; the rest say once, few, many or name a class of expanded clone.

abundance	d_gene	len	j_gene	v_gene	CDR3nt	CDR3aa
-	-	15	TRBJ2-5	TRBV5-6	TGTGCCAGCAGCCAAGGAGGCTTAATACAAGAGACCCAGTACTTC	CASSQGGLIQETQYF
-	-	14	TRBJ2-7	TRBV5-4	TGTGCCAGCAGCTCGACAGTCACCTCCTACGAGCAGTACTTC	CASSSTVTSYEQYF
-	-	14	TRBJ1-3	TRBV6-1	TGTGCCAGCAGTGAACGGGTAACTGGAAACACCATATATTTT	CASSERVTGNTIYF
few	-	13	TRBJ1-1	TRBV5-5	TGTGCCAGCAGCCTTCCCGGGAACACTGAAGCTTTCTTT	CASSLPGNTEAFF
-	TRBD1	18	TRBJ1-2	TRBV4-1	TGCGCCAGCAGCCAAGATGTGGACGGTACAGGGGGCAGATATGGCTACACCTTC	CASSQDVDGTGGRYGYTF
-	-	14	TRBJ1-5	TRBV5-8	TGTGCCAGCAGCTTGGGCGTTAGCAATCAGCCCCAGCATTTT	CASSLGVSNQPQHF
-	-	14	TRBJ1-1	TRBV19	TGTGCCAGTAAACAGATGACCCCTCAGGCTGAAGCTTTCTTT	CASKQMTPQAEAFF
-	-	17	TRBJ1-6	TRBV5-1	TGCGCCAGCAGCTTCCTCGGACCTGGGACAATCAATTCACCCCTCCACTTT	CASSFLGPGTINSPLHF
-	-	13	TRBJ2-7	TRBV19	TGTGCCAGTAGTATAGGGGGGACATACGAGCAGTACTTC	CASSIGGTYEQYF
-	-	14	TRBJ2-7	TRBV6-1	TGTGCCAGCCTAAGGATACAGCCCCCCTACGAGCAGTACTTC	CASLRIQPPYEQYF
-	-	12	TRBJ1-6	TRBV27	TGTGCCAGCAGTTTGTCTCACGGGACCCTCCACTTT	CASSLSHGTLHF
-	-	14	TRBJ2-5	TRBV13	TGTGCCAGCAGCCGGACATCGTTACAAGAGACCCAGTACTTC	CASSRTSLQETQYF
-	TRBD1	16	TRBJ2-3	TRBV2	TGTGCCAGCGAGGACCACAGGGGCTTTATGGCAAATACGCAGTATTTT	CASEDHRGFMANTQYF
-	-	13	TRBJ2-7	TRBV30	TGTGCCTTCTTTGACGGAGAAGACTACGAGCAGTACTTC	CAFFDGEDYEQYF
-	-	14	TRBJ1-2	TRBV7-3	TGTGCCAGCAGCTTAAATGGGAGGGCTGGTAGCTACACCTTC	CASSLNGRAGSYTF
-	TRBD2	18	TRBJ2-3	TRBV4-1	TGCGCCAGCAGCCAAGATCAAACTAGCGGGGTGGTGACAGATACGCAGTATTTT	CASSQDQTSGVVTDTQYF
-	-	14	TRBJ2-7	TRBV6-6	TGTGCCAGCAGTGCCACTATGGACAGCTACGAGCAGTACTTC	CASSATMDSYEQYF
-	-	11	TRBJ2-7	TRBV28	TGTGCCAGCAGTCCAAACCGGGAGCAGTACTTC	CASSPNREQYF
-	-	12	TRBJ1-2	TRBV29-1	TGCAGCGTTGTTCCGAGGGCGGATGGCTACACCTTC	CSVVPRADGYTF
-	-	13	TRBJ1-2	TRBV27	TGTGCCAGCAGTCCCCTCCTCGAGCGGGGCTACACCTTC	CASSPLLERGYTF
-	TRBD2	17	TRBJ2-5	TRBV7-9	TGTGCCAGCAGCTTTATTACTAGCGGGGCGTACCAAGAGACCCAGTACTTC	CASSFITSGAYQETQYF
-	-	12	TRBJ1-2	TRBV19	TGTGCCAGTCCCAGTCCTAACTATGGCTACACCTTC	CASPSPNYGYTF
-	-	14	TRBJ1-6	TRBV19	TGTGCCAGTAGTATTCGGGTGGCTACTTCACCCCTCCACTTT	CASSIRVATSPLHF
once	TRBD1	15	TRBJ2-1	TRBV10-1	TGCGCCAGCAGTGAGGGGACAGGGCCCTACAATGAGCAGTTCTTC	CASSEGTGPYNEQFF
-	TRBD1	15	TRBJ2-2	TRBV6-1	TGTGCCAGCACGAGGACAGGTACGAACACCGGGGAGCTGTTTTTT	CASTRTGTNTGELFF
-	-	11	TRBJ2-3	TRBV6-6	TGTGCCAGCAGTTGGGGGCATACGCAGTATTTT	CASSWGHTQYF
-	TRBD1	14	TRBJ1-2	TRBV15	TGTGCCACCAGCAGAGGACAGGGGGGAGCTGGCTACACCTTC	CATSRGQGGAGYTF
-	TRBD2	16	TRBJ2-3	TRBV19	TGTGCCAGTAGTATACTAGCGGGGGCGAGAACAGATACGCAGTATTTT	CASSILAGARTDTQYF
-	TRBD1	15	TRBJ2-2	TRBV18	TGTGCCAGCTCACTCTCGACAGGGCAGAGCCGGGAGCTGTTTTTT	CASSLSTGQSRELFF
-	TRBD1	13	TRBJ2-1	TRBV6-1	TGTGCCAGTGAATGGGACAGGGTGAATGAGCAGTTCTTC	CASEWDRVNEQFF
-	-	13	TRBJ1-6	TRBV27	TGTGCCAGCAGTTTGAGATCAAATTCACCCCTCCACTTT	CASSLRSNSPLHF
-	-	12	TRBJ2-2	TRBV19	TGTGCCACCAGTGCTCAGGTCGGGGAGCTGTTTTTT	CATSAQVGELFF
-	-	17	TRBJ2-5	TRBV5-6	TGTGCCAGCAGCTTGGTGGAGGGGCTCGTAGGGGAAGAGCCCCAGTACTTC	CASSLVEGLVGEEPQYF
-	-	14	TRBJ2-3	TRBV5-1	-	CASSFASGNPMRYF
few	TRBD1	14	TRBJ2-3	TRBV5-1	TGCGCCAGCAGCCGTGGGGACAGGGGAGATACGCAGTATTTT	CASSRGDRGDTQYF
-	-	16	TRBJ1-1	TRBV27	TGTGCCAGCAGTGAGAGTGTGGGGACAACAAACACTGAAGCTTTCTTT	CASSESVGTTNTEAFF
-	TRBD1	14	TRBJ1-2	TRBV18	TGTGCCAGCTCACCTCCGGGACAGACCTATGGCTACACCTTC	CASSPPGQTYGYTF
-	TRBD2	16	TRBJ2-7	TRBV7-6	TGTGCCAGCAGCTTAGGGGGACTAGCGGGGGGGTCCGAGCAGTACTTC	CASSLGGLAGGSEQYF
few	TRBD1	18	TRBJ2-2	TRBV7-3	TGTGCCAGCAGCCTAAGGGCCCGGGACAGTACAAGGACCGGGGAGCTGTTTTTT	CASSLRARDSTRTGELFF
-	TRBD1	14	TRBJ1-6	TRBV6-1	TGTGCCAGCAGTCAAACAGGGGAGAATTCACCCCTCCACTTT	CASSQTGENSPLHF
-	-	13	TRBJ1-2	TRBV6-5	TGTGCCAGCAGTCTTCTTACAGGGATAGGCTACACCTTC	CASSLLTGIGYTF
few	-	15	TRBJ1-2	TRBV15	TGTGCCACCAGCAGTGATTTAGGGGCAGGCTCTGGCTACACCTTC	CATSSDLGAGSGYTF
-	-	14	TRBJ1-3	TRBV6-5	TGTGCCAGCTCACCCTCGAGCTCTGGAAACACCATATATTTT	CASSPSSSGNTIYF
few	-	12	TRBJ1-2	TRBV5-5	TGTGCCAGCAGAGACAGCCCATATGGCTACACCTTC	CASRDSPYGYTF
few	-	12	TRBJ1-1	TRBV7-9	TGTGCCAGCAGCTTACAGATTACAGAAGCTTTCTTT	CASSLQITEAFF
-	TRBD2	15	TRBJ2-1	TRBV5-1	TGCGCCAGCAGCCACGGACTAGGGCGGTACAATGAGCAGTTCTTC	CASSHGLGRYNEQFF
-	-	12	TRBJ2-1	TRBV5-1	TGCGCCAGCAGCTTGATGAGGAATGAGCAGTTCTTC	CASSLMRNEQFF
-	-	14	TRBJ1-5	TRBV29-1	TGCAGCGTTGTGTTTGGCCGGAGGGATCAGCCCCAGCATTTT	CSVVFGRRDQPQHF